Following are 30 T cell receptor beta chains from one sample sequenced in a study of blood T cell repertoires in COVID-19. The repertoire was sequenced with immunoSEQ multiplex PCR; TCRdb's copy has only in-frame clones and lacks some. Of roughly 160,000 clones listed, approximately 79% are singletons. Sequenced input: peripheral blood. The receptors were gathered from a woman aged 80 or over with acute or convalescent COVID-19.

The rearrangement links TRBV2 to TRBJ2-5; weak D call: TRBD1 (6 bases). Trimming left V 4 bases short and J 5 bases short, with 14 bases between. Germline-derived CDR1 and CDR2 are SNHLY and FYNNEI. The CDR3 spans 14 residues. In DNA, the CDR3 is TGTGCCAGCAGTGTCAGGGGCGGTCACGAGACCCAGTACTTC. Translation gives CASSVRGGHETQYF.

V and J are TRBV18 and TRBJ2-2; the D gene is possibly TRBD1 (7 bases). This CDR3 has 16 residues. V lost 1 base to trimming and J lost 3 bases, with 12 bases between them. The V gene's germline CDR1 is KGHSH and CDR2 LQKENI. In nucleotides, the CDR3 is TGTGCCAGCTCACCACAGGAGGGGGCTGACACCGGGGAGCTGTTTTTT. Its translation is CASSPQEGADTGELFF.

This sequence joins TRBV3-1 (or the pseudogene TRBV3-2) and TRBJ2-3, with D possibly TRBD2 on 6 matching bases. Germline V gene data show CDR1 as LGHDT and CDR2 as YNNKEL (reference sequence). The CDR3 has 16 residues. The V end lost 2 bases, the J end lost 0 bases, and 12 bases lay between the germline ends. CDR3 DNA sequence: TGTGCCAGCAGCCAAAATAGCGGAACCAGCACAGATACGCAGTATTTT. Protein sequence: CASSQNSGTSTDTQYF.

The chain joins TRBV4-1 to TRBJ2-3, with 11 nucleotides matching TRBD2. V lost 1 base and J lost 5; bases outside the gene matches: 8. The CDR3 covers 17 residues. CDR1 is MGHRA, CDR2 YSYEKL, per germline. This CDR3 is CASSQAALAGDVDTQYF. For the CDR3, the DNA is TGCGCCAGCAGCCAAGCCGCACTAGCGGGAGATGTAGATACGCAGTATTTT.

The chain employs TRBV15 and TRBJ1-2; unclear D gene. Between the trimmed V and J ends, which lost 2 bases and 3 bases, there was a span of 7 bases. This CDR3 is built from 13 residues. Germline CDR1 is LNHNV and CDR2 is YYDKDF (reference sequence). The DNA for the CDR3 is TGTGCCACCAGCAGACCCGCAGACTATGGCTACACCTTC. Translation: CATSRPADYGYTF. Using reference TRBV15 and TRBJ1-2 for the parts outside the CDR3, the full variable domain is DAMVIQNPRYQVTQFGKPVTLSCSQTLNHNVMYWYQQKSSQAPKLLFHYYDKDFNNEADTPDNFQSRRPNTSFCFLDIRSPGLGDTAMYLCATSRPADYGYTFGSGTRLTVV.

The CDR3 loop reads CAWGESTLHF. Written as DNA, the CDR3 is TGTGCCTGGGGGGAGTCGACCCTCCACTTT. This chain joins TRBV30 and TRBJ1-6, with no clear D. This CDR3 comprises 10 residues. CDR1 GTSNPN and CDR2 SVGIG come from the germline V gene (reference sequence). Trimming left V 5 bases short and J 14 bases short, with 10 bases between.

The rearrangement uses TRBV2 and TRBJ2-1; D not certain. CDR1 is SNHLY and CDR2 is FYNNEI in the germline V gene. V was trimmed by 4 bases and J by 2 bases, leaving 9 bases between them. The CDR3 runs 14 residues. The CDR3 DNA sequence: TGTGCCAGCAGTGTCCGAGTAACCTACAATGAGCAGTTCTTC. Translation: CASSVRVTYNEQFF.

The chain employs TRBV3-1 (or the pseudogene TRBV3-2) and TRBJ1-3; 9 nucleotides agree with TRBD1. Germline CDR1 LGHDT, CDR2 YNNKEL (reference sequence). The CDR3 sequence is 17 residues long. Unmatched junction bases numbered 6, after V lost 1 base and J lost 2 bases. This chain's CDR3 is CASSQAPGQGTGNTIYF. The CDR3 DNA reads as TGTGCCAGCAGCCAAGCTCCGGGACAGGGAACTGGAAACACCATATATTTT.

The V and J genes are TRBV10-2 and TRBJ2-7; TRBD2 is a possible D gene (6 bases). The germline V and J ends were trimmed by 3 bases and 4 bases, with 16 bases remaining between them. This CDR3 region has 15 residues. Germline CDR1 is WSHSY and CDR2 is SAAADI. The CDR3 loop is CASSESSGLGYEQYF. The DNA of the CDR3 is TGCGCCAGCAGTGAATCCAGCGGGTTGGGGTACGAGCAGTACTTC.

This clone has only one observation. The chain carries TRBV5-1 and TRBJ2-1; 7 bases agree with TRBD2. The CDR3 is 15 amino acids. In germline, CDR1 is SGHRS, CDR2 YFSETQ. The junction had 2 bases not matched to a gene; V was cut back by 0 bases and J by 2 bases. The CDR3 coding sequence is TGCGCCAGCAGCTTGGGGGGAGGGACCTACAATGAGCAGTTCTTC. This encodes CASSLGGGTYNEQFF.

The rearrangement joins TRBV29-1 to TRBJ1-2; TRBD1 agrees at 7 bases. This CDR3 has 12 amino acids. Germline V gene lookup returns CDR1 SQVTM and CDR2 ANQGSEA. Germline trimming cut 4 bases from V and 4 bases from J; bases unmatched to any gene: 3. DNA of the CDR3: TGCAGCGTTGCCCGGGACAGCTATGGCTACACCTTC. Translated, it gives CSVARDSYGYTF.

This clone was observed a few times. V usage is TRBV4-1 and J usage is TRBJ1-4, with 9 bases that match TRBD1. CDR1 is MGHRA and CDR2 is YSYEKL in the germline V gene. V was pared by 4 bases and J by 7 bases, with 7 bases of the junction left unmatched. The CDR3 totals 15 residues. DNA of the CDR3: TGCGCCAGCAGCCGTGGTCAGGGACAGGGTGAAAAACTGTTTTTT. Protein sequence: CASSRGQGQGEKLFF.

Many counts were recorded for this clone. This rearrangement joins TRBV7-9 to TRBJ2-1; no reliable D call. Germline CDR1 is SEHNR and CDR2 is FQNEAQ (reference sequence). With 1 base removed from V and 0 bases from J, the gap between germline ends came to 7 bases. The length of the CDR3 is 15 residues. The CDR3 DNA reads TGTGCCAGCAGCTTAGACAGTAGCTCCTACAATGAGCAGTTCTTC. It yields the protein CASSLDSSSYNEQFF.

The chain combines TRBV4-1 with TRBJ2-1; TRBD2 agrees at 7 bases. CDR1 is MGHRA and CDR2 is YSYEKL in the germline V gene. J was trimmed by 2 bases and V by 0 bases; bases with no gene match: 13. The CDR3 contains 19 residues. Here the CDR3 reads CASSQEASGAVSAYNEQFF. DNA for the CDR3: TGCGCCAGCAGCCAAGAAGCTAGCGGAGCCGTTTCGGCCTACAATGAGCAGTTCTTC.

CDR3 sequence: CASRKTNTYEQYF. The CDR3 DNA reads TGTGCCAGCAGAAAGACAAATACCTACGAGCAGTACTTC. The chain links TRBV28 to TRBJ2-7, with unresolved D. The V gene's germline CDR1 is MDHEN and CDR2 SYDVKM. The V end lost 6 bases, the J end lost 2 bases, and 11 bases lay between the germline ends. The CDR3 is made up of 13 amino acids.

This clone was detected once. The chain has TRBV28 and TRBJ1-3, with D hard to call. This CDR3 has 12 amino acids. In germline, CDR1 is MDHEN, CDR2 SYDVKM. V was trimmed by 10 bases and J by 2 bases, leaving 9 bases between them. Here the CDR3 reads CATREPGNTIYF. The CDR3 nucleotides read TGTGCCACAAGGGAGCCTGGAAACACCATATATTTT.

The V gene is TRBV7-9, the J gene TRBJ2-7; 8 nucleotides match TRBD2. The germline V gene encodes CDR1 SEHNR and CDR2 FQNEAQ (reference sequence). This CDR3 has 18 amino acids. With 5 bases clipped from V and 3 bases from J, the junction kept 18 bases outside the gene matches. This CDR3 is CASSHNAGLGTSRYEQYF. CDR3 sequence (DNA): TGTGCCAGCAGCCATAACGCGGGCCTCGGGACTAGTCGCTACGAGCAGTACTTC.

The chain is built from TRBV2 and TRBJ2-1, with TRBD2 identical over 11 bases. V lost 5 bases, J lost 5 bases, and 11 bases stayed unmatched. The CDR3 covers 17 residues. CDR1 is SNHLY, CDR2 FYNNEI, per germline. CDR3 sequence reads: CASSRSSGRLWHNEQFF. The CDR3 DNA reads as TGTGCCAGCAGTAGGTCTAGCGGGAGGTTATGGCACAATGAGCAGTTCTTC.

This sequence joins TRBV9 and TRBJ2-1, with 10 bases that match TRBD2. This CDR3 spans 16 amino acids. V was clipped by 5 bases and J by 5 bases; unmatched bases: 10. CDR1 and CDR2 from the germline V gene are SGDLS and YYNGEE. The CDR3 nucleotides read TGTGCCAGCAGTCCAACAGGGGGACTAGCGAACAATGAGCAGTTCTTC. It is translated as CASSPTGGLANNEQFF.

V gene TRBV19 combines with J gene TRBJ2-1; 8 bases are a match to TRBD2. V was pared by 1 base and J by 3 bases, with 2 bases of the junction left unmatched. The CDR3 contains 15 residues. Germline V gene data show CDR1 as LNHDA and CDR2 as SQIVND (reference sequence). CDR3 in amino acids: CASSIALADYNEQFF. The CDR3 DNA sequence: TGTGCCAGTAGTATAGCACTAGCGGACTACAATGAGCAGTTCTTC.

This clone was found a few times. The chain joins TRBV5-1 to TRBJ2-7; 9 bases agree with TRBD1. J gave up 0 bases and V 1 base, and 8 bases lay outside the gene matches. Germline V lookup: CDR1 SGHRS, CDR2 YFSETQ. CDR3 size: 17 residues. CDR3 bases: TGCGCCAGCAGCTTGACCACCGGGACAGGGAGCTCCTACGAGCAGTACTTC. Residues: CASSLTTGTGSSYEQYF.

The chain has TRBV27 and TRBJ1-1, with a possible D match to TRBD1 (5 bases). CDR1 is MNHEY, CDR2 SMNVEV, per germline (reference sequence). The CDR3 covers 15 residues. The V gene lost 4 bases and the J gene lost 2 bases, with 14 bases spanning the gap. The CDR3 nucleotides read TGTGCCAGCAGTTCCGCAGGGACTCTAAACACTGAAGCTTTCTTT. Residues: CASSSAGTLNTEAFF.

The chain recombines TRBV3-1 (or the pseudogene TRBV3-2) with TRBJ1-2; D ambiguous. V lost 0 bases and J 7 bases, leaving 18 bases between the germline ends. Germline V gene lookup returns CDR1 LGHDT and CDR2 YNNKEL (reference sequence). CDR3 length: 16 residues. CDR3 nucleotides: TGTGCCAGCAGCCAAGATTCCGGCAGGCTGGGTTTTGGCTACACCTTC. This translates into CASSQDSGRLGFGYTF.

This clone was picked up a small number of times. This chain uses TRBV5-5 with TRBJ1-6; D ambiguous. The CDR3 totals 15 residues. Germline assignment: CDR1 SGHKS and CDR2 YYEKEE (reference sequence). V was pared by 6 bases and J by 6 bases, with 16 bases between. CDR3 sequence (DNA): TGTGCCAGCACCATTTTGGTGGCTGCTAATTCACCCCTCCACTTT. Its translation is CASTILVAANSPLHF.

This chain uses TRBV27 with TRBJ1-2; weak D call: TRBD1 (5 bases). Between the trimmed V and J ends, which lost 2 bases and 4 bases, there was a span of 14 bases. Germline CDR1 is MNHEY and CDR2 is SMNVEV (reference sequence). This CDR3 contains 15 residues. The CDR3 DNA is TGTGCCAGCAGTTTAAAAGGCCAGGGAGGCTATGGCTACACCTTC. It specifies CASSLKGQGGYGYTF.

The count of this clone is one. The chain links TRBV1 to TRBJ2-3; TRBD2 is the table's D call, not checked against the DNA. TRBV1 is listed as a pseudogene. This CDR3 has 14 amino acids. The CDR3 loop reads CTSTSGSGTDTQYF. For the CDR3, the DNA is TGCACCTCCACTAGCGGGAGTGGCACAGATACGCAGTATTTT.

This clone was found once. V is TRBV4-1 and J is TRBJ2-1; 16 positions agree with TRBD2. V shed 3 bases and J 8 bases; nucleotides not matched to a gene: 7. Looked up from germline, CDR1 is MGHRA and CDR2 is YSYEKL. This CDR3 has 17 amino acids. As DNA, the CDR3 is TGCGCCAGCAGCCAGATCGCCGGGACTAGCGGGAGGGATGAGCAGTTCTTC. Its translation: CASSQIAGTSGRDEQFF.

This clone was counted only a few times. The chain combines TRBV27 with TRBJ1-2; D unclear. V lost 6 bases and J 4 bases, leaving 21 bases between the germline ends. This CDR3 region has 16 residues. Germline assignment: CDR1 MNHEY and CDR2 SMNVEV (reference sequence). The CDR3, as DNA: TGTGCCAGCAGACCCGCCACAGTATCCTTTGGCTATGGCTACACCTTC. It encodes CASRPATVSFGYGYTF.

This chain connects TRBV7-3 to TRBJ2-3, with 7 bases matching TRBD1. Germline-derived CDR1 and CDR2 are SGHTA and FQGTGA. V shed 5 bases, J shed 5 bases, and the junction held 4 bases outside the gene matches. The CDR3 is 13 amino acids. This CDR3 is CASSLDREDTQYF. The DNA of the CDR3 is TGTGCCAGCAGCCTAGACAGGGAAGATACGCAGTATTTT.

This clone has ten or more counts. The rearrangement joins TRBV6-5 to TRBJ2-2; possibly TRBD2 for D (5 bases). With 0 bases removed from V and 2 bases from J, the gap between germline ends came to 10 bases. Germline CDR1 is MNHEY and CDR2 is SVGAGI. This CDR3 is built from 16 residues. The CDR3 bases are TGTGCCAGCAGTTACTCAGGCAGCGGAAACACCGGGGAGCTGTTTTTT. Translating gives CASSYSGSGNTGELFF.